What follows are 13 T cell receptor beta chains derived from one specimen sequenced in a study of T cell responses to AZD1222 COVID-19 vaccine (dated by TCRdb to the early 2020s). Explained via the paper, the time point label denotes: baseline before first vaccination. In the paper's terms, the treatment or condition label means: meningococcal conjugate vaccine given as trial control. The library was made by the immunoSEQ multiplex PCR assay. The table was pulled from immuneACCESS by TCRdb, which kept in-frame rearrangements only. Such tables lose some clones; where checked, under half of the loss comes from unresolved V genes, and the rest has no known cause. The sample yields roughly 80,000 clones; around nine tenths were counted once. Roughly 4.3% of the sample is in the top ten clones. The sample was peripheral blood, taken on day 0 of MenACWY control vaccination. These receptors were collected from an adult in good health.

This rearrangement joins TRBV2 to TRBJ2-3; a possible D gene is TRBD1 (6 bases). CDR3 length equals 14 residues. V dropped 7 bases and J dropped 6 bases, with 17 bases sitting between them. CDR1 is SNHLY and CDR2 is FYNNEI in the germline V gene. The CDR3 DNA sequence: TGTGCCAGCATACAGGGTTACGATTCGGATACGCAGTATTTT. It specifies CASIQGYDSDTQYF.

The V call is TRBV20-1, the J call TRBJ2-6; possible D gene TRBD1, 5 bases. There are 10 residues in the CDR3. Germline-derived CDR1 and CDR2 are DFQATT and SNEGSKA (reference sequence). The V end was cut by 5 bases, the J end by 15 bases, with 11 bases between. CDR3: CSALGQALTF. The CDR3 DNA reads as TGCAGTGCTTTAGGACAAGCCCTGACTTTC.

The CDR3: CASSLGGGRGTEAFF. CDR3 bases: TGCGCCAGCAGCTTGGGCGGGGGAAGGGGCACTGAAGCTTTCTTT. This chain links TRBV5-1 with TRBJ1-1; a possible D gene is TRBD1 (5 bases). There are 15 residues in the CDR3. Trimming stripped 0 bases from V and 4 bases from J, with 13 bases between. The germline V gene encodes CDR1 SGHRS and CDR2 YFSETQ.

The CDR3 here is CASSYGGNSYEQYF. For the CDR3, the DNA is TGTGCCAGCAGTTACGGCGGGAACTCCTACGAGCAGTACTTC. This chain joins TRBV6-6 and TRBJ2-7, with D possibly being TRBD2 (6 bases). This CDR3 has 14 amino acids. Per the germline V gene, CDR1 is MNHNY and CDR2 is SVGAGI (reference sequence). Trimming shortened V by 2 bases and J by 0 bases, and 8 bases separated the two germline ends.

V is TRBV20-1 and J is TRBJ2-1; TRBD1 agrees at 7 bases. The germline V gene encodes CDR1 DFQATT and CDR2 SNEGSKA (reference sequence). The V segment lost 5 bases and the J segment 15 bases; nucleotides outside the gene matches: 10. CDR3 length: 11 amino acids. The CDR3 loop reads CSAFDRVGWFF. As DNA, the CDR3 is TGCAGTGCTTTCGACAGGGTGGGATGGTTCTTC.

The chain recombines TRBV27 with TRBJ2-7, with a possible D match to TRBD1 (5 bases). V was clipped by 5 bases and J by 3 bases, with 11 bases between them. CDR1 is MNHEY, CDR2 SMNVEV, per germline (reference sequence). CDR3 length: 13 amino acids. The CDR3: CASSRQFYYEQYF. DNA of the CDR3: TGTGCCAGCAGTAGACAGTTCTACTACGAGCAGTACTTC.

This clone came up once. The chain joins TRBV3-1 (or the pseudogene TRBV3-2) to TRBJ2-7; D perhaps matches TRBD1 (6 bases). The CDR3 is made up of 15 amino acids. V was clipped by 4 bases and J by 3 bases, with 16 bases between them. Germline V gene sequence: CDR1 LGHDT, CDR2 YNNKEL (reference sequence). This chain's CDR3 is CASSRKSDSHYEQYF. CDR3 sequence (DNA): TGTGCCAGCAGCCGAAAATCGGACAGTCACTACGAGCAGTACTTC.

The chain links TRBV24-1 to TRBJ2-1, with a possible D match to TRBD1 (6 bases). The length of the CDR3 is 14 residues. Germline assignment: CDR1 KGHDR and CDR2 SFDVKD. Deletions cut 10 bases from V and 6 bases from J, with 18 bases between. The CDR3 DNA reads TGTGCCACTAGCACAGGGACCTTTCCCAATGAGCAGTTCTTC. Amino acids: CATSTGTFPNEQFF.

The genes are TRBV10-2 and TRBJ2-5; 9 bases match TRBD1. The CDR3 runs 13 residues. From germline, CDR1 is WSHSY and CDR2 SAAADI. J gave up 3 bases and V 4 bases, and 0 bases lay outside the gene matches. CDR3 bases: TGCGCCAGCAGTGGACAGGGGGAAGAGACCCAGTACTTC. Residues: CASSGQGEETQYF.

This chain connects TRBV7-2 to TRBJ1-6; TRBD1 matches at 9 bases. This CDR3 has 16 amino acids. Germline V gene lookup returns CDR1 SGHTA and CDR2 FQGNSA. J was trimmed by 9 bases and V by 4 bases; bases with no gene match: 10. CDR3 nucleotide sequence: TGTGCCAGCAGCTCCCCGACAGGGGGTATGGGTTCACCCCTCCACTTT. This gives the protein CASSSPTGGMGSPLHF.

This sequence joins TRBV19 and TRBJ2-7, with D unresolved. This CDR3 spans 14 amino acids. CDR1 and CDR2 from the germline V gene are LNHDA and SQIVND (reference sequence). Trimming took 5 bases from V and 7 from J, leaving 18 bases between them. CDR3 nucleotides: TGTGCCAGTAGTTTGCGCCACGGGCCCCCTGAGCAGTACTTC. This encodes CASSLRHGPPEQYF.

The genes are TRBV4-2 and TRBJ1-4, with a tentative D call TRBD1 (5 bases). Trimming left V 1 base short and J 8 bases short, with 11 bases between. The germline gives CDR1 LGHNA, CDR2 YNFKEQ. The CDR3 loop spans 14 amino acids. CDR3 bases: TGTGCCAGCAGCCAAGTAATCGGGGGAGAAAAACTGTTTTTT. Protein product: CASSQVIGGEKLFF.

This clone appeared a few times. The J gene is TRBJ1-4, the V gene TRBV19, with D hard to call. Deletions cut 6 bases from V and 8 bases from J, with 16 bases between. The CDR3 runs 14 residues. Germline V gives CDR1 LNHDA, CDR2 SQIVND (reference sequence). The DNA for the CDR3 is TGTGCCAGTAGCCGGACTGGGGAGAGCGAAAAACTGTTTTTT. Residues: CASSRTGESEKLFF.